A selection of T cell receptor beta chains follows, all from one sample in a study of blood T cell repertoires in COVID-19. Profiled with immunoSEQ multiplex PCR; TCRdb holds only in-frame clones, not every one. Of about 150,000 clones in the sample, 84% were seen once. Input material: peripheral blood. The source is a human donor in a cohort sampled during active COVID-19. CDR3s include the opening cysteine and the closing phenylalanine or tryptophan. The D gene is left open where the match is weak. Clone size, where shown, is once, few, many, or a class for clones that have expanded.

CASTLGEGGNQPQHF | TGTGCCAGTACTCTTGGGGAGGGTGGCAATCAGCCCCAGCATTTT | TRBJ1-5 | few | TRBV19 | -
CASSLSGAKAEAFF | TGTGCCAGCAGCTTATCAGGGGCAAAGGCCGAAGCTTTCTTT | TRBJ1-1 | - | TRBV7-8 | -
CASSVYGELFF | TGTGCCAGCAGTGTTTACGGGGAGCTGTTTTTT | TRBJ2-2 | - | TRBV25-1 | -
CASSLSRVTEAFF | TGTGCCAGCAGCTTGTCTCGGGTCACTGAAGCTTTCTTT | TRBJ1-1 | - | TRBV7-2 | -
CSVVGAEETQYF | TGCAGCGTTGTGGGGGCAGAGGAGACCCAGTACTTC | TRBJ2-5 | - | TRBV29-1 | -
CASSPGQGKNNEQFF | TGTGCCAGCTCACCGGGACAGGGCAAGAACAATGAGCAGTTCTTC | TRBJ2-1 | - | TRBV18 | TRBD1
CASSSQGRGNTIYF | TGCGCCAGCAGCTCACAGGGCCGTGGAAACACCATATATTTT | TRBJ1-3 | - | TRBV5-1 | -
CASSQIQGVVNTEAFF | TGCGCCAGCAGCCAAATACAGGGGGTTGTGAACACTGAAGCTTTCTTT | TRBJ1-1 | - | TRBV4-3 | TRBD1
CASSFNGNTEAFF | TGTGCCAGCAGCTTCAACGGGAACACTGAAGCTTTCTTT | TRBJ1-1 | - | TRBV7-3 | -
CASSFRGRSTEAFF | TGTGCCAGCAGTTTCAGGGGGCGGAGCACTGAAGCTTTCTTT | TRBJ1-1 | - | TRBV6-5 | TRBD1
CASSPSGRARADTQYF | TGTGCCAGCAGCCCTAGCGGGAGGGCCAGGGCAGATACGCAGTATTTT | TRBJ2-3 | - | TRBV7-2 | TRBD2
CASSLASGLIYGYTF | TGTGCCAGCAGCTTAGCGTCGGGGTTAATCTATGGCTACACCTTC | TRBJ1-2 | - | TRBV7-2 | -
CASSPGQGSYEQYF | TGTGCCAGCAGTCCAGGACAGGGATCCTACGAGCAGTACTTC | TRBJ2-7 | few | TRBV2 | TRBD1
CASSLGTSSNQPQHF | TGTGCCAGCAGCCTCGGGACATCTAGCAATCAGCCCCAGCATTTT | TRBJ1-5 | - | TRBV27 | -
CASSPFSRAAVGAFF | TGTGCCAGCAGTCCCTTTTCCAGGGCCGCGGTAGGCGCTTTCTTT | TRBJ1-1 | few | TRBV6-5 | -
CASSLGGGTHYEQYF | TGTGCCAGCAGCTTGGGCGGGGGAACCCACTACGAGCAGTACTTC | TRBJ2-7 | - | TRBV7-2 | TRBD2
CASRYDGRSYNEQFF | TGTGCCAGCAGATATGATGGGAGGTCCTACAATGAGCAGTTCTTC | TRBJ2-1 | - | TRBV5-6 | -
CASSDPLESQETQYF | TGTGCCAGCAGCGACCCACTTGAGTCGCAAGAGACCCAGTACTTC | TRBJ2-5 | - | TRBV9 | -
CASRGQNYGYTF | TGTGCCAGCAGGGGGCAGAACTATGGCTACACCTTC | TRBJ1-2 | - | TRBV25-1 | -
CASSLSRAGTEAFF | TGTGCCAGCAGCTTATCGAGGGCCGGGACTGAAGCTTTCTTT | TRBJ1-1 | - | TRBV7-3 | -
CASSLGLAGDNTDTQYF | TGTGCCAGCAGCCTGGGACTAGCGGGAGATAACACAGATACGCAGTATTTT | TRBJ2-3 | - | TRBV4-2 | TRBD2
CASTPGSGYTDTQYF | TGTGCCAGCACCCCCGGTAGCGGGTACACAGATACGCAGTATTTT | TRBJ2-3 | - | TRBV7-9 | TRBD2
CASSRSGGTEAFF | TGTGCCAGCAGCCGATCGGGCGGGACTGAAGCTTTCTTT | TRBJ1-1 | - | TRBV3-1/TRBV3-2 | -
CASSISPSGGAHEQYF | TGCGCCAGCAGCATATCCCCTAGCGGGGGGGCCCACGAGCAGTACTTC | TRBJ2-7 | - | TRBV5-1 | TRBD2
CASLQTGGTYEQYF | TGTGCTAGTCTCCAGACAGGTGGAACCTACGAGCAGTACTTC | TRBJ2-7 | - | TRBV12-5 | -
CVCQAGPGTYNEQFF | TGTGTCTGTCAAGCGGGCCCCGGAACATACAATGAGCAGTTCTTC | TRBJ2-1 | - | TRBV30 | -
CASSPGQSNEQFF | TGTGCCAGCTCACCAGGGCAGAGCAATGAGCAGTTCTTC | TRBJ2-1 | few | TRBV18 | -
CASSWALDYEQYF | TGTGCCAGCAGTTGGGCCTTGGACTACGAGCAGTACTTC | TRBJ2-7 | - | TRBV12-3/TRBV12-4 | -
CASSRDRVDGYTF | TGTGCCAGCAGTCGCGACAGGGTGGATGGCTACACCTTC | TRBJ1-2 | - | TRBV6-2/TRBV6-3 | TRBD1
CASNSGIRSTDTQYF | TGTGCCAGCAACAGCGGGATCAGAAGCACAGATACGCAGTATTTT | TRBJ2-3 | - | TRBV2 | TRBD2
CASSSAGANTEAFF | TGTGCCAGCAGTTCCGCGGGGGCTAACACTGAAGCTTTCTTT | TRBJ1-1 | - | TRBV6-5 | -
CAIRAGGTDTQYF | TGTGCCATCAGGGCGGGAGGGACAGATACGCAGTATTTT | TRBJ2-3 | - | TRBV10-3 | TRBD2
CASSPRETGELFF | TGTGCCAGCAGCCCGCGGGAGACCGGGGAGCTGTTTTTT | TRBJ2-2 | - | TRBV6-2/TRBV6-3 | TRBD2
CASSIPGTGGEQFF | TGTGCCAGCAGTATTCCCGGGACAGGGGGAGAGCAGTTCTTC | TRBJ2-1 | - | TRBV2 | TRBD1
CASSRLDRAQIYEQYF | TGTGCCAGCAGCCGCCTCGACAGGGCTCAAATCTACGAGCAGTACTTC | TRBJ2-7 | - | TRBV3-1/TRBV3-2 | TRBD1
CASSRVLGIQGISYEQYF | TGTGCCAGCAGTCGAGTTCTGGGGATACAGGGTATCTCCTACGAGCAGTACTTC | TRBJ2-7 | - | TRBV27 | -
CASSRTAGRAEAFF | TGTGCCAGCAGCCGTACAGCGGGGAGGGCTGAAGCTTTCTTT | TRBJ1-1 | - | TRBV7-2 | -
CASSLVGSATNEKLFF | TGTGCCAGCAGCTTGGTCGGGTCAGCAACTAATGAAAAACTGTTTTTT | TRBJ1-4 | - | TRBV5-5 | -
CASSPGQKNTIYF | TGTGCCAGCAGTCCCGGACAGAAGAACACCATATATTTT | TRBJ1-3 | - | TRBV12-3/TRBV12-4 | -
CSHLPAWGTDTQYF | TGCAGCCACCTCCCAGCATGGGGCACTGATACGCAGTATTTT | TRBJ2-3 | - | TRBV29-1 | -
CASSYKDRNTEAFF | TGTGCCAGCAGCTATAAGGACAGGAACACTGAAGCTTTCTTT | TRBJ1-1 | - | TRBV3-1/TRBV3-2 | -
CASRGRGSGELFF | TGTGCCAGTAGGGGCAGGGGGTCCGGGGAGCTGTTTTTT | TRBJ2-2 | - | TRBV19 | TRBD1
CSASQRGTGIANYGYTF | TGCAGTGCTAGTCAGCGGGGGACAGGGATAGCTAACTATGGCTACACCTTC | TRBJ1-2 | - | TRBV20-1 | TRBD1
CASSIRGAQYEQYF | TGTGCCAGTAGCATCCGGGGGGCGCAGTACGAGCAGTACTTC | TRBJ2-7 | - | TRBV19 | -
CASRIDNNYGYTF | TGTGCCAGCAGGATCGACAATAACTATGGCTACACCTTC | TRBJ1-2 | - | TRBV6-6 | -
CASSSRSTRGFVEKLFF | TGTGCCAGCAGCTCGCGAAGCACCAGGGGCTTTGTTGAAAAACTGTTTTTT | TRBJ1-4 | few | TRBV5-6 | -
CASSQTRVPETQYF | TGTGCCAGCAGCCAGACTCGAGTTCCGGAGACCCAGTACTTC | TRBJ2-5 | - | TRBV6-6 | -
CASSPGGDTQYF | TGTGCCAGCAGCCCCGGTGGTGATACGCAGTATTTT | TRBJ2-3 | - | TRBV11-3 | -
CASSLEGRGSNEQFF | TGCGCCAGCAGCTTGGAGGGCAGGGGCAGCAATGAGCAGTTCTTC | TRBJ2-1 | - | TRBV5-1 | -
CASTYRGLGGNTIYF | TGTGCCAGTACCTACAGGGGACTTGGTGGAAACACCATATATTTT | TRBJ1-3 | once | TRBV19 | TRBD1